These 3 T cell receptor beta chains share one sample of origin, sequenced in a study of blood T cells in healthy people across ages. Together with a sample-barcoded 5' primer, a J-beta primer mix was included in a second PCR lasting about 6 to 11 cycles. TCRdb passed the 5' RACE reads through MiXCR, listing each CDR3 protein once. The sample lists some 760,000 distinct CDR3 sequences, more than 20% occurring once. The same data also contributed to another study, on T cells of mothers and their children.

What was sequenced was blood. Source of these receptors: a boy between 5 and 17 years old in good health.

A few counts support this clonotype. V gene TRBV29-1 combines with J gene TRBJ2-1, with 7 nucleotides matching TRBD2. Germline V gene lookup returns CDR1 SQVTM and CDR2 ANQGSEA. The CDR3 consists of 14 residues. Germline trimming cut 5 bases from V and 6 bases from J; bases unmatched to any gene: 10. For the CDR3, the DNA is TGCAGCGTTCAGGAGCGGGGCGGGGTCAATGAGCAGTTCTTC. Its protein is CSVQERGGVNEQFF.

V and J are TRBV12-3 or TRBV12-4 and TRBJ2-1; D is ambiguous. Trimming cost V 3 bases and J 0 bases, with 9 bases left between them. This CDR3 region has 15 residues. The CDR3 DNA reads TGTGCCAGCAGTTTTCTGCGAGACTCCTACAATGAGCAGTTCTTC. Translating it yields CASSFLRDSYNEQFF.

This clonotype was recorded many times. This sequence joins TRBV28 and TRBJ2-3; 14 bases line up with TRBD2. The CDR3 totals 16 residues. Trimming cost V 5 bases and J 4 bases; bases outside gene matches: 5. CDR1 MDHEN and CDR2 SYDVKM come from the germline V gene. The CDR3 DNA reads TGTGCCAGCAGTATCCTGACTAGCGGGGGGGCAGATACGCAGTATTTT. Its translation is CASSILTSGGADTQYF.